A selection of T cell receptor beta chains follows, all from one sample in a study of beta chain features in type 1 diabetes. The protocol was immunoSEQ multiplex PCR, while the TCRdb copy is restricted to in-frame clones and leaves out a portion. The sample has 150,000 to 200,000 clones; roughly 8% are singletons. Sequencing was done on a sample of central memory CD4+ T cells from blood. All receptors come from a woman in her late teens or twenties with type 1 diabetes. Both conserved end residues are trimmed from each CDR3. Each record gives: V gene, D gene, J gene, CDR3 protein. The D gene is left open where the match is weak.

TRBV19	.	TRBJ2-3	ASSTTGVGGTQY
TRBV11-3	TRBD1	TRBJ2-3	ASKTQGYADTQY
TRBV30	.	TRBJ1-3	ACEHGEGNTIY
TRBV11-2	.	TRBJ1-2	ASSLPGNTYGYT
TRBV29-1	.	TRBJ1-6	SVRWGLNSPLH
TRBV11-3	.	TRBJ2-1	ASSFGQLYNEQF
TRBV25-1	TRBD2	TRBJ2-5	ASSVSGTSGAQTQY
TRBV29-1	.	TRBJ1-1	SVEEAGEAF
TRBV6-1	.	TRBJ1-2	ASSQTAYGYT
TRBV14	TRBD1	TRBJ2-4	ASSPLTDRVGNIQY
TRBV5-6	TRBD1	TRBJ1-6	ASRDRGGSPLH
TRBV28	.	TRBJ1-2	ASNLGGRRWGYT
TRBV6-6	.	TRBJ2-2	AISRTDRTGELF
TRBV7-3	TRBD2	TRBJ2-5	ASSRTSGMGETQY
TRBV30	TRBD2	TRBJ2-4	AWSLAGGGQTIQY
TRBV11-3	.	TRBJ2-3	ASSPGLGSITSDTQY
TRBV2	.	TRBJ1-4	ASSEQGMVEKLF
TRBV6-6	.	TRBJ2-7	ASSYGQEAGEQY
TRBV6-4	.	TRBJ2-5	ASSPPGQETQY
TRBV28	TRBD1	TRBJ1-2	ASTSSAGQGIPYGYT
TRBV11-2	.	TRBJ2-1	ASSFRGNYNEQF
TRBV6-5	TRBD2	TRBJ2-5	AAGGGTQY
TRBV11-3	TRBD1	TRBJ2-1	ASSPRQGPVF
TRBV7-2	TRBD2	TRBJ2-5	ASSFPRTSGETQY
TRBV15	.	TRBJ2-3	ATSREGQGYTDTQY
TRBV6-6	.	TRBJ2-1	ASKGDYPYNEQF
TRBV30	TRBD2	TRBJ2-1	AWSVLSGRNEQF
TRBV7-2	TRBD1	TRBJ2-7	ASSITDRGGHEQY
TRBV7-3	.	TRBJ2-1	ASSLRGDSAYNEQF
TRBV29-1	.	TRBJ2-5	SVAPTSETQY
TRBV7-2	.	TRBJ2-5	ASSVTGGVYQETQY
TRBV27	.	TRBJ1-4	ASSPAGASNEKLF
TRBV13	.	TRBJ2-7	ASSPRYSSYEQY
TRBV5-5	TRBD1	TRBJ2-5	ASSTSTGGGETQY
TRBV4-3	.	TRBJ1-5	ASSQDPPGVPQPQH
TRBV7-9	.	TRBJ2-5	ASSSTGRETQY
TRBV9	.	TRBJ2-6	ASSAYSGANVLT
TRBV9	TRBD2	TRBJ2-7	ASSWRSGRAYEQY
TRBV7-2	TRBD2	TRBJ2-1	ASSPGLALYNEQF